The following is a TCR beta chain sequence with its context. The record originates from a study of blood T cell repertoires in COVID-19. Study details: The cDNA or gDNA used as material had been derived from T cells, B-cell-depleted T cells, or PBMCs.

Sequencing used immunoSEQ multiplex PCR; TCRdb keeps in-frame clones, though not all of them. This table holds around 200,000 clones, around 83% found once. CDR3 length equals 16 residues. Germline V gene sequence: CDR1 SGHRS, CDR2 YFSETQ. The V gene end was trimmed by 4 bases and the J gene end by 3 bases; junction bases not matched to a gene: 8. This rearrangement joins TRBV5-1 to TRBJ2-2; 8 bases match TRBD2. Sequenced material: peripheral blood. The sequence came from a woman older than 75 in a cohort sampled during active or convalescent COVID-19. CDR3 residues: CASSPLAGRDTGELFF. The CDR3 DNA is TGCGCCAGCAGCCCGCTAGCGGGTAGGGACACCGGGGAGCTGTTTTTT. The full variable domain, in which reference TRBV5-1 and TRBJ2-2 provide the parts outside the CDR3, is KAGVTQTPRYLIKTRGQQVTLSCSPISGHRSVSWYQQTPGQGLQFLFEYFSETQRNKGNFPGRFSGRQFSNSRSEMNVSTLELGDSALYLCASSPLAGRDTGELFFGEGSRLTVL.